This T cell receptor beta chain was sequenced during a study of CD8+CD57+ T cells in acquired aplastic anemia. V lost 5 bases, J lost 4 bases, and 6 bases stayed unmatched. CDR3 length equals 14 residues. CDR1 is SGHTA and CDR2 is FQGNSA in the germline V gene. Genomic DNA provided the template from which TCR beta VDJ and CDR3 profiles were obtained. In TCRdb, the reads were re-called with MiXCR into one record per CDR3 protein. Of about 160,000 distinct CDR3 sequences in the sample, more than 40% were seen once. It was patients with CD8+CD57+ cell expansion by flow cytometry who were chosen for sequencing.

This receptor was taken from a human donor with aplastic anemia. The sample was sorted CD4+, CD8+, or CD8+CD57+ T cells (not recorded which) from PBMCs. J is TRBJ2-7 and V is TRBV7-2, with TRBD2 matching over 9 bases. The CDR3 spells CASSGGLAIYEQYF. CDR3 nucleotide sequence: TGTGCCAGCAGCGGGGGACTAGCTATATACGAGCAGTACTTC.